This T cell receptor beta chain was recorded in a study of T-cell reconstitution after alpha-beta-depleted transplantation in children. Preparation of the TCRbeta library was carried out with unique molecular identifiers. TCRdb itself ran the PCR reads through MiXCR, one entry per CDR3 protein. The sample holds approximately 500,000 distinct CDR3 sequences, approximately 30% seen once. Whole-study results and caveats: Counts and diversity of T cells one year after transplant came mostly from newly produced T cells.

About this clonotype itself: Antigen: not known.

The CDR3 is 15 amino acids. Germline loops: CDR1 SGDLS, CDR2 YYNGEE. Trimming shortened V by 4 bases and J by 5 bases, and 19 bases separated the two germline ends. The V gene is TRBV9, the J gene TRBJ2-7; possibly TRBD2 for D (5 bases). The sequence was obtained from a boy in the first two years of life with Wiskott-Aldrich syndrome, due to receive a stem cell transplant. The sequenced sample was PBMCs, obtained before TCRalphabeta/CD19-depleted stem cell transplant. The DNA for the CDR3 is TGTGCCAGCAGCACGACTCCTGTGGCGGAGGACGAGCAGTACTTC. It specifies CASSTTPVAEDEQYF.